This is a list of T cell receptor beta chains from one sample in a study of blood T cells in healthy people across ages. TCRdb re-derived calls from the 5' RACE reads in MiXCR, one entry per CDR3 protein. Of about 1,500,000 distinct CDR3 sequences in the sample, over 25% were seen once. Input material: blood. The receptors stem from a woman in her twenties or thirties in good health. CDR3s include the opening cysteine and the closing phenylalanine or tryptophan. The D gene is left open where the match is weak. Clone size is given for some rows only: seen once, a few or many times, or a class if the clone is expanded.

V gene	J gene	D gene	clone size	CDR3 protein	CDR3 DNA
TRBV14	TRBJ2-5	TRBD2	few	CASSQLESGGLYQETQYF	TGTGCCAGCAGCCAGCTGGAGAGCGGGGGGTTGTACCAAGAGACCCAGTACTTC
TRBV6-5	TRBJ1-6	-	-	CASSFQSLSPLHF	TGTGCCAGCAGTTTCCAGTCTCTTTCACCCCTCCACTTT
TRBV12-3/TRBV12-4	TRBJ2-3	TRBD2	-	CATDGGAADTQYF	TGTGCCACCGACGGGGGGGCGGCAGATACGCAGTATTTT
TRBV9	TRBJ2-3	TRBD2	-	CASSVATRKASGGRRTDTQYF	TGCGCCAGCAGCGTAGCTACACGGAAGGCTAGCGGGGGGCGACGCACAGATACGCAGTATTTT
TRBV29-1	TRBJ1-5	-	few	CSVSTGSNQPQHF	TGCAGCGTTTCGACGGGAAGCAATCAGCCCCAGCATTTT
TRBV12-3/TRBV12-4	TRBJ1-2	-	-	CASSLEGGAGGYTF	TGTGCCAGCAGTTTGGAGGGCGGGGCGGGTGGCTACACCTTC
TRBV20-1	TRBJ1-4	-	-	CSARAGGEKLFF	TGCAGTGCTAGAGCGGGCGGTGAAAAACTGTTTTTT
TRBV12-5	TRBJ1-1	-	once	CASGLGTGPFEAFF	TGTGCTAGTGGTTTGGGGACCGGACCATTTGAAGCTTTCTTT
TRBV7-6	TRBJ1-5	TRBD1	many	CASSLEGALGQPQHF	TGTGCCAGCAGCTTAGAGGGGGCCCTAGGTCAGCCCCAGCATTTT
TRBV18	TRBJ2-6	-	few	CASSALGTGANVLTF	TGTGCCAGCTCCGCATTGGGCACTGGGGCCAACGTCCTGACTTTC
TRBV2	TRBJ1-2	-	-	CASIGSGGYTF	TGTGCCAGCATTGGGAGTGGTGGCTACACCTTC
TRBV28	TRBJ2-1	TRBD2	few	CASRRGGLLSYNEQFF	TGTGCCAGCAGGCGGGGGGGCCTCCTGTCCTACAATGAGCAGTTCTTC
TRBV6-6	TRBJ2-7	-	few	CASSNGGDYEQYF	TGTGCCAGCAGTAACGGGGGAGACTACGAGCAGTACTTC
TRBV7-2	TRBJ1-1	-	-	CASSLYENTEAFF	TGTGCCAGCAGCTTATATGAGAACACTGAAGCTTTCTTT
TRBV9	TRBJ2-3	-	many	CASSPRRDTSTDTQYF	TGTGCCAGCAGCCCCCGGAGGGATACTAGCACAGATACGCAGTATTTT
TRBV7-2	TRBJ2-1	-	many	CASSHLEAYNEQFF	TGTGCCAGCAGCCATCTAGAGGCCTACAATGAGCAGTTCTTC
TRBV5-1	TRBJ1-4	TRBD1	-	CASSPQRFGTDNEKLFF	TGCGCCAGCAGCCCGCAGCGGTTTGGGACAGATAATGAAAAACTGTTTTTT
TRBV7-9	TRBJ1-1	-	few	CASSLERGAAEAFF	TGTGCCAGCAGCTTAGAGCGGGGGGCGGCTGAAGCTTTCTTT
TRBV6-5	TRBJ2-1	-	-	CASKAEGSTYNEQFF	TGTGCCAGCAAAGCGGAGGGTTCTACCTACAATGAGCAGTTCTTC
TRBV12-3/TRBV12-4	TRBJ2-7	TRBD1	many	CASSFGQGYEQYF	TGTGCCAGCAGTTTTGGACAGGGTTACGAGCAGTACTTC